This T cell receptor beta chain was identified during a study of PD-1 blockade in mismatch repair-deficient tumors. The data were produced by immunoSEQ multiplex PCR, yet TCRdb's version contains in-frame clones alone and is incomplete. Here the sample spans approximately 120,000 clones, about 85% being singletons. The CDR3 totals 16 residues. Per the germline V gene, CDR1 is MGHRA and CDR2 is YSYEKL. V lost 0 bases, J lost 4 bases, and 14 bases lay in between. PCR or immunohistochemistry showed mismatch repair deficiency in every enrolled patient. This chain joins TRBV4-1 and TRBJ2-3; maybe TRBD1 (5 bases). The origin of this receptor is an adult with mismatch repair-deficient cancer. This specimen was peripheral blood, taken 44 weeks after starting pembrolizumab. The CDR3 DNA reads as TGCGCCAGCAGCCAAGAGGCAGGGCAGCTTTCAGATACGCAGTATTTT. Its translation is CASSQEAGQLSDTQYF.